The 13 T cell receptor beta chains given below trace back to one sample, sequenced in a study of chemoradiotherapy in HPV16-positive cancers. The table came from immunoSEQ multiplex PCR; TCRdb's copy has only in-frame clones and leaves some out. The sample lists some 690 clones; 85% to 95% were seen once. Sequenced material: tumor tissue, taken from a patient who underwent chemoradiotherapy. The receptors were gathered from a human donor with HPV-associated anogenital cancer.

The rearrangement uses TRBV19 and TRBJ1-5; D gene ambiguous. CDR1 and CDR2 from the germline V gene are LNHDA and SQIVND (reference sequence). There are 12 residues in the CDR3. Trimming cost V 5 bases and J 4 bases, with 6 bases left between them. The CDR3 here is CASSYLNQPQHF. The DNA of the CDR3 is TGTGCCAGTAGTTACCTAAATCAGCCCCAGCATTTT.

This clone was seen a single time. The genes are TRBV10-3 and TRBJ2-7, with TRBD1 matching over 8 bases. Per germline, CDR1 ENHRY and CDR2 SYGVKD. The CDR3 is 15 amino acids. Trimming took 3 bases from V and 2 from J; bases not matched to a gene: 6. The CDR3 region is CAISDPGTGTYEQYF. CDR3 bases: TGTGCCATCAGTGATCCCGGGACAGGAACCTACGAGCAGTACTTC.

This rearrangement joins TRBV7-9 to TRBJ2-1; 14 bases fit TRBD2. Germline V gene data show CDR1 as SEHNR and CDR2 as FQNEAQ (reference sequence). The CDR3 has 18 residues. J gave up 8 bases and V 2 bases, and 11 bases lay outside the gene matches. This CDR3 is CASSLKGLAGAIIHEQFF. CDR3 nucleotides: TGTGCCAGCAGCTTAAAGGGACTAGCGGGAGCGATAATCCATGAGCAGTTCTTC.

This CDR3 is CASSYESPGAREKLFF. CDR3 DNA sequence: TGCGCCAGCAGCTACGAATCTCCGGGGGCGCGTGAAAAACTGTTTTTT. The chain is built from TRBV4-1 and TRBJ1-4, with a weak D call TRBD1 (6 bases). V lost 5 bases and J 7 bases, leaving 20 bases between the germline ends. Looked up from germline, CDR1 is MGHRA and CDR2 is YSYEKL. There are 16 residues in the CDR3.

The rearrangement uses TRBV9 and TRBJ2-3; D gene uncertain. The V end lost 0 bases, the J end lost 3 bases, and 8 bases lay between the germline ends. Germline V gene sequence: CDR1 SGDLS, CDR2 YYNGEE. This CDR3 is built from 14 residues. The CDR3 coding sequence is TGTGCCAGCAGCGTAGTTAGTTTTACAGATACGCAGTATTTT. It specifies CASSVVSFTDTQYF. Full variable domain (remainder filled in from reference TRBV9 and TRBJ2-3): DSGVTQTPKHLITATGQRVTLRCSPRSGDLSVYWYQQSLDQGLQFLIQYYNGEERAKGNILERFSAQQFPDLHSELNLSSLELGDSALYFCASSVVSFTDTQYFGPGTRLTVL.

This chain uses TRBV11-1 with TRBJ2-6; no clear D gene. The CDR3 spans 16 residues. Germline CDR1 is SGHAT and CDR2 is FQDESV (reference sequence). V lost 2 bases to trimming and J lost 0 bases, with 8 bases between them. CDR3 region: CASSLSRSSGANVLTF. The DNA of the CDR3 is TGTGCCAGCAGCTTATCCCGAAGCTCTGGGGCCAACGTCCTGACTTTC. The full variable domain, with the rest looked up from reference TRBV11-1 and TRBJ2-6, is EAEVAQSPRYKITEKSQAVAFWCDPISGHATLYWYRQILGQGPELLVQFQDESVVDDSQLPKDRFSAERLKGVDSTLKIQPAELGDSAMYLCASSLSRSSGANVLTFGAGSRLTVL.

This clone was recorded only once. The chain has TRBV7-2 and TRBJ2-3; 8 bases are a match to TRBD2. The CDR3 totals 14 residues. Germline CDR1 is SGHTA and CDR2 is FQGNSA. V shed 5 bases, J shed 4 bases, and the junction held 5 bases outside the gene matches. The CDR3 DNA reads as TGTGCCAGCAGCCACGGACTAGCCGCAGATACGCAGTATTTT. Amino acid sequence: CASSHGLAADTQYF.

The genes are TRBV29-1 and TRBJ2-2, with a weak D call TRBD2 (6 bases). V dropped 5 bases and J dropped 3 bases, with 13 bases sitting between them. CDR1 and CDR2 (germline): SQVTM, ANQGSEA. This CDR3 region has 14 residues. Written as DNA, the CDR3 is TGCAGCGTTAACAGCGGGCTTGACACCGGGGAGCTGTTTTTT. Translating it yields CSVNSGLDTGELFF.

This sequence joins TRBV6-5 and TRBJ1-2, with a weak D call TRBD1 (6 bases). CDR1 is MNHEY, CDR2 SVGAGI, per germline. V lost 5 bases and J 8 bases, leaving 12 bases between the germline ends. The CDR3 totals 12 residues. The CDR3 DNA reads TGTGCCAGCAGTCCCCAGGGGAGCGGCTACACCTTC. This gives the protein CASSPQGSGYTF.

This clone was recorded once. The chain joins TRBV2 to TRBJ1-5; unclear D gene. The CDR3 consists of 12 residues. Per the germline V gene, CDR1 is SNHLY and CDR2 is FYNNEI. With 5 bases removed from V and 2 bases from J, the gap between germline ends came to 4 bases. The CDR3 is CASSTGNQPQHF. CDR3 DNA: TGTGCCAGCAGTACAGGCAATCAGCCCCAGCATTTT.

This chain joins TRBV5-1 and TRBJ1-3, with D hard to call. With 4 bases removed from V and 0 bases from J, the gap between germline ends came to 11 bases. Looked up from germline, CDR1 is SGHRS and CDR2 is YFSETQ. CDR3 length: 15 amino acids. CDR3 protein: CASSLGLVSGNTIYF. As DNA, the CDR3 is TGCGCCAGCAGCCTGGGTCTGGTCTCTGGAAACACCATATATTTT.

J is TRBJ2-7 and V is TRBV4-2; TRBD1 matches 7 bases. V shed 3 bases and J 4 bases; nucleotides not matched to a gene: 12. CDR1 is LGHNA and CDR2 is YNFKEQ in the germline V gene. The CDR3 loop spans 16 amino acids. The CDR3 coding sequence is TGTGCCAGCAGCCAGGGTGACAGGGATGTTGTTTACGAGCAGTACTTC. This encodes CASSQGDRDVVYEQYF.

This chain links TRBV14 with TRBJ2-5, with 12 bases matching TRBD2. This CDR3 region has 20 residues. The V gene end was trimmed by 0 bases and the J gene end by 4 bases; junction bases not matched to a gene: 15. Germline V gene lookup returns CDR1 SGHDN and CDR2 FVKESK. The DNA for the CDR3 is TGTGCCAGCAGCCAAGATCCCATGCTAGCGGGAGGGGAGGTACGAGAGACCCAGTACTTC. This codes for CASSQDPMLAGGEVRETQYF.